This T cell receptor beta chain emerged from a study of shared clonotypes between healthy human individuals. Across the study: CD4 naive and CD4 memory each took three plates per donor, while CD8 naive took two and CD8 memory one. The study, taken as a whole, reports: Naive subsets typically showed greater estimated richness than memory subsets.

With respect to this clone: What it recognizes is unknown.

V was clipped by 5 bases and J by 6 bases; unmatched bases: 2. The CDR3 consists of 13 residues. Germline V gene data show CDR1 as MNHEY and CDR2 as SMNVEV (reference sequence). The naive CD8 population came from CD45RO-negative cells selected for CCR7, without terminally differentiated effector memory CD45RA+ cells. Healthy HIV-negative adults with no recent acute infections or vaccinations were recruited as donors. This table comes from immunoSEQ multiplex PCR, and its TCRdb copy is limited to in-frame clones, with some not included. The sample consists of about 590,000 clones, around 95% of them appearing once.

The sequenced sample was naive CD8+ T cells sorted from blood. The receptor was isolated from a young woman in good health. The chain carries TRBV27 and TRBJ1-5; 9 bases are shared with TRBD1. CDR3 residues: CASSPDRGQPQHF. In DNA form, the CDR3 reads TGTGCCAGCAGTCCGGACAGGGGTCAGCCCCAGCATTTT.